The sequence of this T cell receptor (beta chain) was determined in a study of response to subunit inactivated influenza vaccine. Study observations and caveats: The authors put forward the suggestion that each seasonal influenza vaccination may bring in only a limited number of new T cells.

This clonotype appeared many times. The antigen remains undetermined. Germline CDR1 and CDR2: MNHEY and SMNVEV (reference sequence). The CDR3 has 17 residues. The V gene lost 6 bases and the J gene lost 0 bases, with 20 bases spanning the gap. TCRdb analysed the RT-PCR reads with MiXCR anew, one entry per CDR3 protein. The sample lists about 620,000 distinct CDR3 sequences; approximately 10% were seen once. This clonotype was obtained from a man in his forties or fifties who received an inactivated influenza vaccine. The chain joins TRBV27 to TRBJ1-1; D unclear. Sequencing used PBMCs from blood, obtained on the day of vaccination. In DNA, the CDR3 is TGTGCCAGCAGCCCTACGTTCTTACTAAAAGTGAACACTGAAGCTTTCTTT. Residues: CASSPTFLLKVNTEAFF.